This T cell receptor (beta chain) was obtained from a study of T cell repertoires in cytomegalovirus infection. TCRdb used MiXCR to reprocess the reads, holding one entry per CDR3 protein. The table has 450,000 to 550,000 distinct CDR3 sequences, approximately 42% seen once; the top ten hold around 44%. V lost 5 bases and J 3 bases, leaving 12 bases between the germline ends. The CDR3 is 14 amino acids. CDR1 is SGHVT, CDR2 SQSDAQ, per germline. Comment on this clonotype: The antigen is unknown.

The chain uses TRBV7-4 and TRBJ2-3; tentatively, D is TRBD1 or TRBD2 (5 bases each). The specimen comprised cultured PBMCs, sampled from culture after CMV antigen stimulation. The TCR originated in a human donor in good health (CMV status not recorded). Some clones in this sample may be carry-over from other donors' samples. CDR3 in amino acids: CASSLRRETDTQYF. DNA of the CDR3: TGTGCCAGCAGCCTTCGCAGGGAGACAGATACGCAGTATTTT.